This T cell receptor beta chain was profiled in a study of T-cell memory formation after mild COVID-19. From the 5' RACE reads, TCRdb called clonotypes with MiXCR, one entry per CDR3 protein. The data show 550,000 to 650,000 distinct CDR3 sequences, 15% to 20% seen once. This clonotype was counted at least ten times. CDR1 MNHNY and CDR2 SVGAGI come from the germline V gene (reference sequence). The CDR3 sequence is 16 residues long. Trimming cost V 4 bases and J 1 base, with 16 bases left between them. The chain has TRBV6-6 and TRBJ2-5, with D maybe TRBD2 (7 bases). This TCR was recovered from an adult woman who had mild COVID-19 (a few samples of this study predate the infection). Cell type and time point are not known. The source material was PBMCs or a T cell subset sorted from them (not recorded which). In nucleotides, the CDR3 is TGTGCCAGCAGTTCTCGGGGGGCGTGGGGCCAAGAGACCCAGTACTTC. Encoded protein: CASSSRGAWGQETQYF.